The 18 T cell receptor beta chains below come from one sample, sequenced in a study of blood T cell repertoires in COVID-19. Measured with immunoSEQ multiplex PCR; TCRdb has only the in-frame clones, and not every one. This sample has fewer than 350,000 clones; approximately 80% occur once, and the top ten carry 2.5% to 3.5%. Sequences were obtained from peripheral blood. The receptors derive from a woman aged 60-70 years with active or convalescent COVID-19.

This clone was counted between two and nine times. The rearrangement uses TRBV29-1 and TRBJ1-2; a weak D match, TRBD1 (5 bases). V lost 4 bases, J lost 4 bases, and 10 bases lay in between. CDR3 length equals 12 residues. Germline V CDR1 and CDR2: SQVTM, ANQGSEA. The CDR3 DNA follows: TGCAGCGTTGTGCGGGGCCCCTATGGCTACACCTTC. Protein product: CSVVRGPYGYTF. The whole variable domain, remainder taken from reference TRBV29-1 and TRBJ1-2, is SAVISQKPSRDICQRGTSLTIQCQVDSQVTMMFWYRQQPGQSLTLIATANQGSEATYESGFVIDKFPISRPNLTFSTLTVSNMSPEDSSIYLCSVVRGPYGYTFGSGTRLTVV.

This chain links TRBV3-1 (or the pseudogene TRBV3-2) with TRBJ1-2; D is possibly TRBD1 (6 bases). Germline V gives CDR1 LGHDT, CDR2 YNNKEL (reference sequence). Trimming pared 4 bases from V and 3 bases from J, leaving 18 bases between. The CDR3 spans 16 residues. CDR3 DNA sequence: TGTGCCAGCAGCCTGAAAGGCGGGGGGCGATACTATGGCTACACCTTC. Amino acids: CASSLKGGGRYYGYTF.

This clone was seen only once. This sequence joins TRBV19 and TRBJ2-2; D is possibly TRBD2 (7 bases). Germline V lookup: CDR1 LNHDA, CDR2 SQIVND (reference sequence). The CDR3 length is 13 residues. V lost 10 bases, J lost 5 bases, and 14 bases lay in between. The CDR3 region has the DNA TGTGCCACCAGACGGGGGGCTACCGGGGAGCTGTTTTTT. This gives the protein CATRRGATGELFF.

This clone appeared once. The rearrangement links TRBV27 to TRBJ2-7; 8 bases are shared with TRBD1. This CDR3 comprises 18 residues. Germline CDR1 is MNHEY and CDR2 is SMNVEV (reference sequence). V dropped 5 bases and J dropped 2; count of bases not matched to a gene: 17. The DNA for the CDR3 is TGTGCCAGCAGTCCGGCTGGGTTCGACAGGGGATCCCCCTACGAGCAGTACTTC. Translating gives CASSPAGFDRGSPYEQYF.

V usage is TRBV11-2 and J usage is TRBJ1-1; D is unclear. The CDR3 is made up of 12 amino acids. Looked up from germline, CDR1 is SGHAT and CDR2 is FQNNGV. Trimming took 9 bases from V and 1 from J, leaving 9 bases between them. In DNA form, the CDR3 reads TGTGCCAGTCGAGGTTGGAACACTGAAGCTTTCTTT. Translated, it gives CASRGWNTEAFF.

The chain joins TRBV5-4 to TRBJ2-3, with 12 bases matching TRBD2. The germline V gene encodes CDR1 SGHNT and CDR2 YYREEE (reference sequence). V lost 5 bases to trimming and J lost 3 bases; unmatched junction nucleotides: 4. The CDR3 extends over 15 amino acids. CDR3 sequence: CASSPSGGATDTQYF. As DNA, the CDR3 is TGTGCCAGCAGTCCTAGCGGGGGGGCAACAGATACGCAGTATTTT. The full variable domain, with the rest looked up from reference TRBV5-4 and TRBJ2-3, is ETGVTQSPTHLIKTRGQQVTLRCSSQSGHNTVSWYQQALGQGPQFIFQYYREEENGRGNFPPRFSGLQFPNYSSELNVNALELDDSALYLCASSPSGGATDTQYFGPGTRLTVL.

The J gene is TRBJ2-7, the V gene TRBV6-1; D not certain. The CDR3 consists of 16 residues. The germline V gene has CDR1 MNHNS and CDR2 SASEGT. Trimming cost V 2 bases and J 3 bases, with 17 bases left between them. The CDR3 loop is CASSELAPPTDYEQYF. CDR3 DNA sequence: TGTGCCAGCAGTGAACTTGCTCCCCCAACAGACTACGAGCAGTACTTC.

The rearrangement links TRBV9 to TRBJ1-1; 7 positions agree with TRBD1. Germline-derived CDR1 and CDR2 are SGDLS and YYNGEE. J was trimmed by 7 bases and V by 1 base; bases with no gene match: 4. CDR3 length: 13 amino acids. The CDR3 sequence is CASSVTGVGEAFF. The CDR3 DNA is TGTGCCAGCAGCGTAACAGGGGTCGGTGAAGCTTTCTTT.

This chain uses TRBV6-5 with TRBJ1-4; possible D gene TRBD1, 5 bases. V lost 8 bases and J 8 bases, leaving 15 bases between the germline ends. The CDR3 extends over 13 amino acids. CDR1 and CDR2 from the germline V gene are MNHEY and SVGAGI. The CDR3 coding sequence is TGTGCCAGCCGTCAACCAGGGAAGGAAAAACTGTTTTTT. It specifies CASRQPGKEKLFF.

The V and J genes are TRBV30 and TRBJ1-1; no firm D call. The CDR3 spans 13 residues. Germline V gene lookup returns CDR1 GTSNPN and CDR2 SVGIG (reference sequence). Trimming took off 2 bases at V and 0 bases at J, with 7 bases between the two ends. The DNA of the CDR3 is TGTGCCTGGAGTCCAGTATTGAACACTGAAGCTTTCTTT. This translates into CAWSPVLNTEAFF.

The chain employs TRBV4-3 and TRBJ2-7, with 9 bases that match TRBD2. The CDR3 is made up of 15 amino acids. J gave up 2 bases and V 4 bases, and 6 bases lay outside the gene matches. The germline V gene encodes CDR1 LGHNA and CDR2 YSLEER. The CDR3 nucleotides read TGCGCCAGCAGCCCCGGACTAGCGCCCGCCTACGAGCAGTACTTC. It codes for CASSPGLAPAYEQYF.

J is TRBJ2-5 and V is TRBV4-1; the match to TRBD2 covers 8 bases. J was trimmed by 5 bases and V by 4 bases; bases with no gene match: 15. This CDR3 spans 17 amino acids. The V gene's germline CDR1 is MGHRA and CDR2 YSYEKL. CDR3 sequence (DNA): TGCGCCAGCAGCCCTTCGGGTGGCCGGGGGGGCCGGGAGACCCAGTACTTC. This sequence encodes CASSPSGGRGGRETQYF.

The V call is TRBV25-1, the J call TRBJ1-2; 8 bases align to TRBD1. Per germline, CDR1 MGHDK and CDR2 SYGVNS. This CDR3 spans 16 amino acids. V lost 2 bases to trimming and J lost 1 base; unmatched junction nucleotides: 6. CDR3 sequence: CASSEPGQGINYGYTF. CDR3 coding DNA: TGTGCCAGCAGTGAACCCGGACAGGGAATTAACTATGGCTACACCTTC.

The rearrangement links TRBV9 to TRBJ2-3, with 9 bases aligning to TRBD2. The germline V gene encodes CDR1 SGDLS and CDR2 YYNGEE. The V and J ends lost 3 bases and 3 bases, in that order; junction bases with no gene match: 8. The CDR3 covers 16 residues. In DNA form, the CDR3 reads TGTGCCAGCAGCGCCGGGACTAGCCCTTATACAGATACGCAGTATTTT. It codes for CASSAGTSPYTDTQYF.

The chain employs TRBV7-8 and TRBJ1-2, with D possibly TRBD1 on 6 matching bases. V shed 5 bases and J shed 3 bases, with 13 bases lying between them. The CDR3 length is 14 residues. Germline lookup yields CDR1 SGHVS and CDR2 FQNEAQ. Written as DNA, the CDR3 is TGTGCCAGCAGCACAACAGGGCCCCACTATGGCTACACCTTC. It is translated as CASSTTGPHYGYTF.

The chain has TRBV30 and TRBJ2-5; tentatively, D is TRBD1 (7 bases). Trimming removed 6 bases from V and 4 bases from J, with 15 bases in between. This CDR3 is built from 13 residues. Per germline, CDR1 GTSNPN and CDR2 SVGIG (reference sequence). The CDR3 protein is CACPGAGGETQYF. Here the CDR3 DNA reads TGTGCCTGCCCGGGGGCAGGGGGAGAGACCCAGTACTTC.

The rearrangement uses TRBV7-2 and TRBJ1-2; TRBD1 matches at 7 bases. The CDR3 is 16 residues long. The ends lost 3 bases at V and 4 bases at J; junction bases unmatched: 11. Germline CDR1 and CDR2: SGHTA and FQGNSA. The CDR3, as DNA: TGTGCCAGCAGCTTGGGGTGGCGCAGGGGGATCTATGGCTACACCTTC. This encodes CASSLGWRRGIYGYTF.

The chain is built from TRBV7-6 and TRBJ2-2, with 10 bases identical to TRBD1. In germline, CDR1 is SGHVS, CDR2 FNYEAQ. The CDR3 length is 15 residues. Trimming at V came to 6 bases and at J to 5 bases, leaving 6 bases not matched to a gene. The CDR3 coding sequence is TGTGCCAGCAGGAGGACAGGGGGTAGGACCGGGGAGCTGTTTTTT. This gives the protein CASRRTGGRTGELFF. The full variable domain, with the rest looked up from reference TRBV7-6 and TRBJ2-2, is GAGVSQSPRYKVTKRGQDVALRCDPISGHVSLYWYRQALGQGPEFLTYFNYEAQQDKSGLPNDRFSAERPEGSISTLTIQRTEQRDSAMYRCASRRTGGRTGELFFGEGSRLTVL.